Described below is a single T cell receptor beta chain sequence and its context. The data were produced by immunoSEQ multiplex PCR, yet TCRdb's version contains in-frame clones alone and is incomplete. The sample holds 20,000 to 30,000 clones, 92% seen once. This specimen belongs to a study of blood T cell repertoires in COVID-19. The ends were cut back, 6 bases at V and 5 bases at J, with 13 bases in the middle. The germline V gene encodes CDR1 WSHSY and CDR2 SAAADI. This CDR3 spans 13 amino acids. The sequenced sample was peripheral blood. The V call is TRBV10-2, the J call TRBJ1-2, with D perhaps matching TRBD1 (5 bases). The receptor was isolated from a man in his 70s with active COVID-19. CDR3 DNA sequence: TGCGCCAGCAGCCCGGACATTAAATATGGCTACACCTTC. Translating it yields CASSPDIKYGYTF.